This TCR beta chain came from a study of B cell selection in AIRE deficiency. Broader study findings: Shared Treg sequences had shorter CDR3s, biased toward rearrangements with few non-templated insertions. TCRbeta-only data showed roughly 33% of shared healthy Treg sequences in healthy Tconv.

Sorted regulatory T cells were CD4-positive, CD25-high and CD127-low or negative. Controls came from healthy donors unrelated to patients. Germline values: CDR1 MNHEY, CDR2 SVGAGI. This CDR3 spans 15 amino acids. V was pared by 2 bases and J by 7 bases, with 17 bases between. To note about this clone: Its antigen is unknown.

TCRdb's copy holds only in-frame clones and misses some; the assay was immunoSEQ multiplex PCR. Of 20,000 to 30,000 clones listed, 92% are singletons. This chain joins TRBV6-5 and TRBJ1-2; no clear D. The receptor was derived from a human donor in good health. The sequenced sample consisted of CD4+CD25+ Tregs sorted from PBMCs. The CDR3 DNA follows: TGTGCCAGCAGTTACGGGTCCGGAGTCGGCTTTGGCTACACCTTC. It specifies CASSYGSGVGFGYTF.